These T cell receptor beta chains were read from a single sample in a study of T-cell reconstitution after alpha-beta-depleted transplantation in children. TCRdb re-analysed the PCR reads in MiXCR, keeping a single row per CDR3 protein. The sample records around 600,000 distinct CDR3 sequences, 16% being singletons. The sequenced sample was PBMCs from the stem cell graft donor, obtained from the stem cell graft. These receptors all stem from a human donor who donated a stem cell graft to a child with acute myeloid leukemia. The CDR3 runs from the conserved cysteine through the conserved F or W. A D gene is named only where the DNA matches it firmly. Clone size appears in some rows only: once, few, many, or a class for an expanded clone.

v_call: TRBV4-1; d_call: NA; clone_size: few; j_call: TRBJ2-1; cdr3_aa: CASSQAGEQFF; cdr3_nt: TGCGCCAGCAGCCAAGCAGGTGAGCAGTTCTTC
v_call: TRBV29-1; d_call: NA; clone_size: NA; j_call: TRBJ2-2; cdr3_aa: CSAQTGWNTGELFF; cdr3_nt: TGCAGCGCTCAGACAGGTTGGAACACCGGGGAGCTGTTTTTT
v_call: TRBV11-2; d_call: NA; clone_size: NA; j_call: TRBJ2-5; cdr3_aa: CASSSITGLALGETQYF; cdr3_nt: TGTGCCAGCAGCTCTATTACGGGGCTAGCCCTCGGGGAGACCCAGTACTTC
v_call: TRBV10-1; d_call: NA; clone_size: NA; j_call: TRBJ1-5; cdr3_aa: CASSEGVTSNQPQHF; cdr3_nt: TGCGCCAGCAGTGAGGGGGTCACCTCGAATCAGCCCCAGCATTTT
v_call: TRBV4-3; d_call: NA; clone_size: NA; j_call: TRBJ2-1; cdr3_aa: CASSQVWNLAYNEQFF; cdr3_nt: TGCGCCAGCAGCCAAGTCTGGAACCTAGCTTACAATGAGCAGTTCTTC
v_call: TRBV7-9; d_call: NA; clone_size: many; j_call: TRBJ2-1; cdr3_aa: CASSSLPPRRGHPEQFF; cdr3_nt: TGTGCCAGCAGCTCACTCCCTCCGCGGAGAGGACACCCTGAGCAGTTCTTC
v_call: TRBV29-1; d_call: NA; clone_size: many; j_call: TRBJ2-3; cdr3_aa: CSVLADTQYF; cdr3_nt: TGCAGCGTTCTGGCAGATACGCAGTATTTT
v_call: TRBV18; d_call: NA; clone_size: many; j_call: TRBJ2-5; cdr3_aa: CASSLGLKETQYF; cdr3_nt: TGCGCCAGCAGCTTAGGACTGAAAGAGACCCAGTACTTC
v_call: TRBV20-1; d_call: TRBD1; clone_size: NA; j_call: TRBJ2-3; cdr3_aa: CSARDPARGQAADTQYF; cdr3_nt: TGCAGTGCTAGAGACCCCGCCAGGGGGCAGGCGGCAGATACGCAGTATTTT
v_call: TRBV7-3; d_call: TRBD1; clone_size: NA; j_call: TRBJ1-4; cdr3_aa: CASSLPGQGARSREKLFF; cdr3_nt: TGTGCCAGCAGTCTACCGGGACAGGGGGCGCGGTCCCGTGAAAAACTGTTTTTT
v_call: TRBV7-2; d_call: NA; clone_size: many; j_call: TRBJ2-2; cdr3_aa: CASSLGGLGTGELFF; cdr3_nt: TGTGCCAGCAGTTTGGGGGGGCTTGGCACCGGGGAGCTGTTTTTT
v_call: TRBV5-6; d_call: NA; clone_size: few; j_call: TRBJ2-5; cdr3_aa: CASSLDPGGQTQYF; cdr3_nt: TGTGCCAGCAGCTTGGACCCAGGTGGACAGACCCAGTACTTC
v_call: TRBV6-5; d_call: TRBD1; clone_size: many; j_call: TRBJ1-2; cdr3_aa: CASISRDRGNYGYTF; cdr3_nt: TGTGCCAGCATATCAAGGGACAGGGGAAACTATGGCTACACCTTC
v_call: TRBV25-1; d_call: NA; clone_size: few; j_call: TRBJ2-5; cdr3_aa: CASSEHRLQETQYF; cdr3_nt: TGTGCCAGCAGTGAACATAGGCTCCAAGAGACCCAGTACTTC
v_call: TRBV6-2/TRBV6-3; d_call: NA; clone_size: few; j_call: TRBJ2-5; cdr3_aa: CASSSSRASGETQYF; cdr3_nt: TGTGCCAGCAGTTCTAGCCGGGCAAGCGGAGAGACCCAGTACTTC
v_call: TRBV9; d_call: NA; clone_size: NA; j_call: TRBJ2-2; cdr3_aa: CASSVNLGGPNTGELFF; cdr3_nt: TGTGCCAGCAGCGTAAATCTTGGGGGGCCCAACACCGGGGAGCTGTTTTTT
v_call: TRBV10-3; d_call: NA; clone_size: many; j_call: TRBJ2-5; cdr3_aa: CAIKGQQETQYF; cdr3_nt: TGTGCCATCAAAGGTCAGCAAGAGACCCAGTACTTC
v_call: TRBV29-1; d_call: TRBD2; clone_size: many; j_call: TRBJ2-5; cdr3_aa: CSVVPGLAVQETQYF; cdr3_nt: TGCAGCGTTGTTCCGGGACTAGCGGTACAGGAGACCCAGTACTTC
v_call: TRBV7-2; d_call: NA; clone_size: few; j_call: TRBJ2-5; cdr3_aa: CASSSRRPSETQYF; cdr3_nt: TGTGCCAGCAGCTCCCGGAGGCCATCTGAGACCCAGTACTTC
v_call: TRBV5-5; d_call: NA; clone_size: few; j_call: TRBJ1-5; cdr3_aa: CASSTKYSNQPQHF; cdr3_nt: TGTGCCAGCAGCACGAAGTATAGCAATCAGCCCCAGCATTTT
v_call: TRBV20-1; d_call: NA; clone_size: many; j_call: TRBJ2-7; cdr3_aa: CSARDGGGPREQYF; cdr3_nt: TGCAGTGCTAGAGATGGGGGGGGCCCGCGGGAGCAGTACTTC
v_call: TRBV6-5; d_call: TRBD2; clone_size: NA; j_call: TRBJ2-2; cdr3_aa: CASSQVPGGLFF; cdr3_nt: TGTGCCAGCAGTCAAGTACCGGGGGGGTTGTTTTTT
v_call: TRBV7-9; d_call: TRBD2; clone_size: NA; j_call: TRBJ2-2; cdr3_aa: CASSFSGGGTGELFF; cdr3_nt: TGTGCCAGCAGCTTCAGCGGGGGCGGCACCGGGGAGCTGTTTTTT
v_call: TRBV20-1; d_call: TRBD2; clone_size: many; j_call: TRBJ2-7; cdr3_aa: CSARDGSGGANYEQYF; cdr3_nt: TGCAGTGCTAGAGATGGGAGCGGGGGGGCCAACTACGAGCAGTACTTC
v_call: TRBV6-1; d_call: TRBD1; clone_size: NA; j_call: TRBJ1-4; cdr3_aa: CASSARQGRTNEKLFF; cdr3_nt: TGTGCCAGCAGTGCCCGACAGGGAAGGACTAATGAAAAACTGTTTTTT
v_call: TRBV27; d_call: NA; clone_size: NA; j_call: TRBJ1-2; cdr3_aa: CASSYLDGPYGYTF; cdr3_nt: TGTGCCAGCAGTTACCTAGACGGACCCTATGGCTACACCTTC
v_call: TRBV20-1; d_call: NA; clone_size: NA; j_call: TRBJ2-5; cdr3_aa: CSARDLPRNEETQYF; cdr3_nt: TGCAGTGCTAGAGACCTCCCACGAAACGAAGAGACCCAGTACTTC
v_call: TRBV6-1; d_call: TRBD2; clone_size: NA; j_call: TRBJ2-1; cdr3_aa: CASSTGLAGGKFF; cdr3_nt: TGTGCCAGCAGCACCGGACTAGCGGGGGGGAAGTTCTTC
v_call: TRBV20-1; d_call: NA; clone_size: many; j_call: TRBJ2-1; cdr3_aa: CSARDFVLSENNEQFF; cdr3_nt: TGCAGTGCTAGAGATTTTGTACTATCGGAGAACAATGAGCAGTTCTTC
v_call: TRBV27; d_call: NA; clone_size: few; j_call: TRBJ2-5; cdr3_aa: CASSDGFGVGRGETQYF; cdr3_nt: TGTGCCAGCAGTGATGGATTTGGGGTGGGGCGCGGGGAGACCCAGTACTTC
v_call: TRBV25-1; d_call: NA; clone_size: NA; j_call: TRBJ1-6; cdr3_aa: CASSEAGSSYNSPLHF; cdr3_nt: TGTGCCAGCAGTGAGGCAGGCAGCTCCTATAATTCACCCCTCCACTTT
v_call: TRBV7-2; d_call: NA; clone_size: NA; j_call: TRBJ2-7; cdr3_aa: CASSSFLPGEQYF; cdr3_nt: TGTGCCAGCAGCTCCTTCCTCCCTGGAGAGCAGTACTTC
v_call: TRBV5-1; d_call: NA; clone_size: many; j_call: TRBJ1-2; cdr3_aa: CASSLAGAEGGYTF; cdr3_nt: TGCGCCAGCAGCTTGGCCGGGGCAGAGGGCGGCTACACCTTC
v_call: TRBV25-1; d_call: NA; clone_size: NA; j_call: TRBJ1-1; cdr3_aa: CASSDQGRMNTEAFF; cdr3_nt: TGTGCCAGCAGTGATCAGGGCCGAATGAACACTGAAGCTTTCTTT
v_call: TRBV10-3; d_call: NA; clone_size: few; j_call: TRBJ2-3; cdr3_aa: CAISETYQGRATDTQYF; cdr3_nt: TGTGCCATCAGTGAGACCTACCAGGGGCGGGCCACAGATACGCAGTATTTT
v_call: TRBV20-1; d_call: TRBD2; clone_size: NA; j_call: TRBJ2-1; cdr3_aa: CSARDSRGAGDEQFF; cdr3_nt: TGCAGTGCTAGAGATTCTAGGGGCGCGGGGGATGAGCAGTTCTTC
v_call: TRBV29-1; d_call: NA; clone_size: NA; j_call: TRBJ1-4; cdr3_aa: CSVGVLPGEKLFF; cdr3_nt: TGCAGCGTTGGGGTCCTGCCGGGGGAAAAACTGTTTTTT
v_call: TRBV6-5; d_call: NA; clone_size: many; j_call: TRBJ1-1; cdr3_aa: CASSPEDSNTEAFF; cdr3_nt: TGTGCCAGCAGCCCAGAGGACAGTAACACTGAAGCTTTCTTT
v_call: TRBV5-5; d_call: NA; clone_size: NA; j_call: TRBJ2-5; cdr3_aa: CASSFRGPETQYF; cdr3_nt: TGTGCCAGCAGCTTTAGGGGTCCGGAGACCCAGTACTTC
v_call: TRBV25-1; d_call: TRBD1; clone_size: NA; j_call: TRBJ2-7; cdr3_aa: CASSGAGTGSYEQYF; cdr3_nt: TGTGCCAGCAGTGGAGCAGGGACAGGGAGCTACGAGCAGTACTTC
v_call: TRBV20-1; d_call: TRBD1; clone_size: NA; j_call: TRBJ1-3; cdr3_aa: CSASSYRGGNTIYF; cdr3_nt: TGCAGTGCTAGTTCTTACAGGGGTGGAAACACCATATATTTT
v_call: TRBV7-3; d_call: NA; clone_size: NA; j_call: TRBJ2-2; cdr3_aa: CASSLNGDTGELFF; cdr3_nt: TGTGCCAGCAGCTTAAACGGGGACACCGGGGAGCTGTTTTTT
v_call: TRBV11-2; d_call: NA; clone_size: NA; j_call: TRBJ2-7; cdr3_aa: CASSLDLIGETYEQYF; cdr3_nt: TGTGCCAGCAGCTTAGATCTTATTGGAGAGACCTACGAGCAGTACTTC
v_call: TRBV5-5; d_call: TRBD2; clone_size: many; j_call: TRBJ2-3; cdr3_aa: CASSLAGRSTDTQYF; cdr3_nt: TGTGCCAGCAGCTTGGCCGGGAGGAGCACAGATACGCAGTATTTT
v_call: TRBV12-3/TRBV12-4; d_call: NA; clone_size: NA; j_call: TRBJ1-1; cdr3_aa: CASALGYGFLRNTEAFF; cdr3_nt: TGTGCCAGCGCTTTAGGTTACGGGTTTCTGAGGAACACTGAAGCTTTCTTT
v_call: TRBV7-8; d_call: NA; clone_size: NA; j_call: TRBJ1-6; cdr3_aa: CASSLSRLDSPLHF; cdr3_nt: TGTGCCAGCAGCTTATCCCGGTTGGATTCACCCCTCCACTTT
v_call: TRBV6-2/TRBV6-3; d_call: NA; clone_size: once; j_call: TRBJ1-5; cdr3_aa: CASSYSAGNQPQHF; cdr3_nt: TGTGCCAGCAGTTACTCGGCGGGGAACCAGCCCCAGCATTTT
v_call: TRBV18; d_call: NA; clone_size: NA; j_call: TRBJ2-1; cdr3_aa: CASSPGTAGDEQFF; cdr3_nt: TGTGCCAGCTCACCTGGGACCGCCGGAGATGAGCAGTTCTTC
v_call: TRBV20-1; d_call: NA; clone_size: many; j_call: TRBJ1-4; cdr3_aa: CSARVATNEKLFF; cdr3_nt: TGCAGTGCTAGAGTAGCAACTAATGAAAAACTGTTTTTT
v_call: TRBV7-2; d_call: TRBD1; clone_size: few; j_call: TRBJ2-7; cdr3_aa: CASTRTGGLYEQYF; cdr3_nt: TGTGCCAGCACACGGACAGGGGGCTTATACGAGCAGTACTTC
v_call: TRBV6-5; d_call: TRBD1; clone_size: many; j_call: TRBJ1-5; cdr3_aa: CASSYGTGDQPQHF; cdr3_nt: TGTGCCAGCAGTTACGGGACAGGGGATCAGCCCCAGCATTTT
v_call: TRBV13; d_call: NA; clone_size: many; j_call: TRBJ2-1; cdr3_aa: CASSSRKNYNEQFF; cdr3_nt: TGTGCCAGCAGCTCCAGGAAGAATTACAATGAGCAGTTCTTC
v_call: TRBV5-5; d_call: NA; clone_size: many; j_call: TRBJ2-2; cdr3_aa: CASSPFAGAGRTGELFF; cdr3_nt: TGTGCCAGCAGCCCCTTTGCCGGGGCAGGGAGAACCGGGGAGCTGTTTTTT
v_call: TRBV29-1; d_call: NA; clone_size: many; j_call: TRBJ2-2; cdr3_aa: CSVGMRGGGELFF; cdr3_nt: TGCAGCGTTGGTATGCGGGGCGGCGGGGAGCTGTTTTTT
v_call: TRBV20-1; d_call: NA; clone_size: many; j_call: TRBJ1-1; cdr3_aa: CSARQVIGNTEAFF; cdr3_nt: TGCAGTGCTAGGCAGGTTATAGGGAACACTGAAGCTTTCTTT
v_call: TRBV20-1; d_call: NA; clone_size: few; j_call: TRBJ2-1; cdr3_aa: CSARDRGAASYNEQFF; cdr3_nt: TGCAGTGCTAGAGATCGTGGCGCCGCCTCCTACAATGAGCAGTTCTTC
v_call: TRBV10-2; d_call: TRBD2; clone_size: many; j_call: TRBJ2-7; cdr3_aa: CASSTSGGVYEQYF; cdr3_nt: TGCGCCAGCAGTACTAGCGGGGGTGTGTACGAGCAGTACTTC
v_call: TRBV29-1; d_call: NA; clone_size: many; j_call: TRBJ2-2; cdr3_aa: CSVGGDTGELFF; cdr3_nt: TGCTCGGTGGGCGGGGACACCGGGGAGCTGTTTTTT
v_call: TRBV7-9; d_call: NA; clone_size: few; j_call: TRBJ1-2; cdr3_aa: CASSLGTEIRRGYTF; cdr3_nt: TGTGCCAGCAGCTTAGGGACCGAGATCCGCCGGGGCTACACCTTC